This T cell receptor beta chain was profiled in a study of T cell responses to AZD1222 COVID-19 vaccine. Libraries were prepared by immunoSEQ multiplex PCR; TCRdb keeps only in-frame clonotypes and omits some of them. Of about 110,000 clones detected, less than 90% appear once; the ten largest clones hold 1.6%. V lost 5 bases, J lost 5 bases, and 7 bases lay in between. The CDR3 totals 12 residues. Germline assignment: CDR1 SGDLS and CDR2 YYNGEE. Study-level points and caveats: Across spike, vaccine-associated CD4 TCRs were found, dominant at 160-218 and 743-854.

In its sample, this clone was seen once. Its antigen is still unknown. The specimen comprised peripheral blood, sampled on day 0 of AZD1222 vaccination. The receptor's source is an adult in good health. This chain uses TRBV9 with TRBJ2-2; D unresolved. The CDR3 spells CASSRWTGELFF. The CDR3 nucleotides read TGTGCCAGCAGTCGTTGGACCGGGGAGCTGTTTTTT.